Sequencing of this T cell receptor (beta chain) was carried out in a study of regulatory T cells in long-lasting Graves disease. Arm-PCR with iRepertoire HTBI primers amplified the CDR3 regions for these TCR beta libraries. TCRdb passed the multiplex PCR reads through MiXCR, listing each CDR3 protein once. The sample gives about 290,000 distinct CDR3 sequences, around 21% of which show up once; around three fifths is in the top ten. Details on this clonotype: This may come from a read error, since a much larger clone is one base off.

The CDR3 sequence is 13 residues long. The germline CDR1 and CDR2 sequences are SNHLY and FYNNEI. The time point here: persistent/refractory GD, antithyroid drugs over 5 years with positive TRAb. PBMCs were the source of the RNA used for TCR sequencing. The input for sequencing was peripheral blood mononuclear cells (PBMCs), taken when the disease was refractory, from a patient treated with antithyroid drugs. The chain joins TRBV2 to TRBJ1-2; D uncertain. This sequence was found in a female donor with Graves disease. Here the CDR3 reads CASSGNSFYGHTF. Here the CDR3 DNA reads TGTGCCAGCAGTGGGAACAGCTTCTATGGCCACACCTTC.